This TCR beta chain stems from a study of beta chain features in type 1 diabetes. Study-wide results and caveats: A moderate, significant TCRB CDR3 shortening appeared in type 1 diabetes across four CD4+ subsets.

Germline CDR1 SGDLS, CDR2 YYNGEE. The CDR3 loop spans 14 amino acids. The V gene end was trimmed by 4 bases and the J gene end by 4 bases; junction bases not matched to a gene: 5. Reverse transcribing all isolated RNA meant expressed TCRB transcripts were sequenced. The table came from immunoSEQ multiplex PCR; TCRdb's copy has only in-frame clones and leaves some out. The sample records approximately 120,000 clones, roughly 40% being singletons. This clone was recorded a few times. Its antigen remains unidentified. Sorted populations all exceeded 98% purity. The chain recombines TRBV9 with TRBJ2-1; 7 positions match TRBD1. The specimen was stem cell memory CD4+ T cells from blood. The clonotype comes from a woman younger than 35 in good health. CDR3 DNA: TGTGCCAGCAGCTCAGGACAGGTTTACAATGAGCAGTTCTTC. Its translation is CASSSGQVYNEQFF.